The 3 T cell receptor beta chains in this list originate from one sample, sequenced in a study of T cell responses to AZD1222 COVID-19 vaccine. TCRdb keeps only in-frame clones here, not all; method: immunoSEQ multiplex PCR. The profile shows under 150,000 clones, approximately 93% of them singletons. The sequences come from peripheral blood, collected on day 0 of AZD1222 vaccination. The receptors originated from an adult in good health.

The J gene is TRBJ1-1, the V gene TRBV3-1 (or the pseudogene TRBV3-2); D not resolved. V dropped 4 bases and J dropped 4 bases, with 13 bases sitting between them. This CDR3 is built from 14 residues. Germline CDR1 reads LGHDT; CDR2 reads YNNKEL (reference sequence). The CDR3 nucleotides are TGTGCCAGCAGCCCCTCTGAGAAGGTCACTGAAGCTTTCTTT. Encoded protein: CASSPSEKVTEAFF.

V is TRBV4-1 and J is TRBJ1-5; D call uncertain. Germline CDR1 MGHRA, CDR2 YSYEKL. The CDR3 extends over 15 amino acids. V shed 1 base and J shed 1 base, with 8 bases lying between them. In DNA, the CDR3 is TGCGCCAGCAGCCAAGGGACCCACAGCAATCAGCCCCAGCATTTT. Its translation is CASSQGTHSNQPQHF.

This chain uses TRBV9 with TRBJ2-7, with unresolved D. There are 15 residues in the CDR3. CDR1 and CDR2 (germline): SGDLS, YYNGEE. Trimming left V 4 bases short and J 0 bases short, with 14 bases between. This CDR3 is CASSPRNGPSYEQYF. DNA for the CDR3: TGTGCCAGCAGCCCGCGAAACGGGCCCTCCTACGAGCAGTACTTC.